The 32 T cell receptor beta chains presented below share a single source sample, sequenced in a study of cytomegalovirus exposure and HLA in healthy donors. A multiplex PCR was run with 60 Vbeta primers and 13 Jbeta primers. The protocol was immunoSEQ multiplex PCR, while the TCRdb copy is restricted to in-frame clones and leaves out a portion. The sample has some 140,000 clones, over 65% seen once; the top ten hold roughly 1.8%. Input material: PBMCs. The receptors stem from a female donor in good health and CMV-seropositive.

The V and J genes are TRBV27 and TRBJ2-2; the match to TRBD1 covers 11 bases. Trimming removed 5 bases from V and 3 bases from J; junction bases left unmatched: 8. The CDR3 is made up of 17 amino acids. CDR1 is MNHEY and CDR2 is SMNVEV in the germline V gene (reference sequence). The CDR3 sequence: CASSPSGTGGDTGELFF. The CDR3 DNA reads TGTGCCAGCAGTCCATCCGGGACAGGGGGAGACACCGGGGAGCTGTTTTTT.

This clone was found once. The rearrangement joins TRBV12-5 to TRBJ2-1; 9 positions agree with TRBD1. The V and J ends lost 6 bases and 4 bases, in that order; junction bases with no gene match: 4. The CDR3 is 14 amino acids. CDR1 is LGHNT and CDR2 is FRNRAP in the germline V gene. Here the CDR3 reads CASGPGQGYNEQFF. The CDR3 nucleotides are TGTGCTAGTGGGCCCGGACAGGGGTACAATGAGCAGTTCTTC.

The CDR3 DNA reads TGTGCCGTGATCAAACGGGCTAGCGGGAGGGAAGAGCAGTACTTC. Its protein product is CAVIKRASGREEQYF. The chain combines TRBV30 with TRBJ2-7; 12 nucleotides align to TRBD2. Germline assignment: CDR1 GTSNPN and CDR2 SVGIG (reference sequence). The CDR3 is 15 amino acids. The junction had 15 bases not matched to a gene; V was cut back by 8 bases and J by 7 bases.

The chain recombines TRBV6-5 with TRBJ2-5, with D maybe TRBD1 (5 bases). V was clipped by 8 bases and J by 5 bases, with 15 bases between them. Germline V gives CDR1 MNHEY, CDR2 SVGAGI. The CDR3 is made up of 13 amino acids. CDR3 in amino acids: CASRSGSRETQYF. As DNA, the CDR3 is TGTGCCAGCCGATCAGGGTCACGGGAGACCCAGTACTTC.

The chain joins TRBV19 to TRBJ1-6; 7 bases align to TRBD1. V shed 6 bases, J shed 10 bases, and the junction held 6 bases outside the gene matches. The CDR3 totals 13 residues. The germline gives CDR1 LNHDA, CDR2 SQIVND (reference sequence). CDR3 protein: CASSDRETSPLHF. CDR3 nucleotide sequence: TGTGCCAGTAGCGACAGGGAGACGTCACCCCTCCACTTT.

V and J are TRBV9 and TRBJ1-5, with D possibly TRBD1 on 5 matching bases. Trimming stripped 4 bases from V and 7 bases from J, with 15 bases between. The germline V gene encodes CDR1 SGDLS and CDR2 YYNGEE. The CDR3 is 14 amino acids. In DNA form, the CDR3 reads TGTGCCAGCAGCCTAGCTGTAGGGGAACAGCCCCAGCATTTT. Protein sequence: CASSLAVGEQPQHF.

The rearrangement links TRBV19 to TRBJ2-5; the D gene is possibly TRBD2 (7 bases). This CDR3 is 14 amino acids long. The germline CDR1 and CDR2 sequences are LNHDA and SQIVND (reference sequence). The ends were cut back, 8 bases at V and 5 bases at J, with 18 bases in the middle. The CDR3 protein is CASREVGGLETQYF. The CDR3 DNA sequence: TGTGCCAGTCGGGAGGTTGGGGGCTTGGAGACCCAGTACTTC.

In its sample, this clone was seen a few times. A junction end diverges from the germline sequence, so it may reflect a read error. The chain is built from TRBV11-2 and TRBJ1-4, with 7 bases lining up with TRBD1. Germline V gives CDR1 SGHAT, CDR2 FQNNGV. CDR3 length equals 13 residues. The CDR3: CASSLEGGGSMIF. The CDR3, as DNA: TGTGCCAGCAGCTTAGAAGGAGGGGGCTCCATGATTTTT.

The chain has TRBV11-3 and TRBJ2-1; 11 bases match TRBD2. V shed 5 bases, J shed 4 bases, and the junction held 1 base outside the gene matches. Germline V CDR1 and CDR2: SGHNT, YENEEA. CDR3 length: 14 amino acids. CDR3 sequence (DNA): TGTGCCAGCAGCCGACTAGCGGGGTACAATGAGCAGTTCTTC. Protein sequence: CASSRLAGYNEQFF.

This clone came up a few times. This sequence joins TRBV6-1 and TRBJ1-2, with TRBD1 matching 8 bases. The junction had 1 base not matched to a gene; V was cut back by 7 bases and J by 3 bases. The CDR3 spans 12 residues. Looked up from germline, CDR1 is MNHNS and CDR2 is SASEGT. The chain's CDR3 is CASTTGDYGYTF. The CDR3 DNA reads TGTGCCAGCACGACAGGGGACTATGGCTACACCTTC.

CDR3: CASSQSVLGGTFQPQHF. The CDR3 DNA is TGCGCCAGCAGTCAATCCGTACTTGGAGGGACTTTTCAGCCCCAGCATTTT. The rearrangement joins TRBV23-1 to TRBJ1-5; TRBD1 might be the D (5 bases). TRBV23-1 is annotated as an ORF whose role is uncertain. V was clipped by 0 bases and J by 6 bases, with 18 bases between them. The CDR3 runs 17 residues.

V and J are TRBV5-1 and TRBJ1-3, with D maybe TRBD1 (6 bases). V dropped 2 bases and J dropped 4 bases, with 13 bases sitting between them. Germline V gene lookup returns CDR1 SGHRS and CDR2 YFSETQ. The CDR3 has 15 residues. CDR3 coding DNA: TGCGCCAGCAGCTTAGGGGGGGCTCCCGGAAACACCATATATTTT. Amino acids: CASSLGGAPGNTIYF.

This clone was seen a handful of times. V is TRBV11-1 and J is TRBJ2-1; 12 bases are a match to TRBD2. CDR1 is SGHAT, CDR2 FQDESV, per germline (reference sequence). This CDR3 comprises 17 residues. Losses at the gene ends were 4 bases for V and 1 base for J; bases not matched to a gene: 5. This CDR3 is CASSSRTSGISYNEQFF. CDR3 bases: TGTGCCAGCAGCTCCCGGACTAGCGGGATATCCTACAATGAGCAGTTCTTC.

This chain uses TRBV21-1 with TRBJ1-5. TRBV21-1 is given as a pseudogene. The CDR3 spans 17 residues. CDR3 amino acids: CASSKVGEGGGNQPQHF. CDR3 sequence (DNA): TGTGCCAGCAGCAAAGTAGGGGAGGGAGGAGGCAATCAGCCCCAGCATTTT.

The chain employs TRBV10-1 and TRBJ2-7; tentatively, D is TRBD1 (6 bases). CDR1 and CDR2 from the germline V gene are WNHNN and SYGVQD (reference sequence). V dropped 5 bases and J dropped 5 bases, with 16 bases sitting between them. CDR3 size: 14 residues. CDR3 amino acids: CASSRAGELDEQYF. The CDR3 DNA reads TGCGCCAGCAGTCGGGCAGGGGAATTGGACGAGCAGTACTTC.

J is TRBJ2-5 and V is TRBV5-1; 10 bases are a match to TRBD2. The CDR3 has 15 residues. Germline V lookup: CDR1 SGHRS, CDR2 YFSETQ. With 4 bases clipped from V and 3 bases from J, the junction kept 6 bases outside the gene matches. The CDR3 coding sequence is TGCGCCAGCAGCACCCCAGCGGGGGGGGAAGAGACCCAGTACTTC. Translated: CASSTPAGGEETQYF. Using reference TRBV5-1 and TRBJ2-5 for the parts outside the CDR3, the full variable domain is KAGVTQTPRYLIKTRGQQVTLSCSPISGHRSVSWYQQTPGQGLQFLFEYFSETQRNKGNFPGRFSGRQFSNSRSEMNVSTLELGDSALYLCASSTPAGGEETQYFGPGTRLLVL.

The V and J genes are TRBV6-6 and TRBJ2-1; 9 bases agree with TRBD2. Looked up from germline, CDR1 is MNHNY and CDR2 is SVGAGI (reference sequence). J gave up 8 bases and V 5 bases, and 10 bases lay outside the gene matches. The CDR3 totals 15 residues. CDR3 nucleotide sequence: TGTGCCAGCAGTACAGCGGGGGGCCTGCCCGATGAGCAGTTCTTC. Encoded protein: CASSTAGGLPDEQFF.

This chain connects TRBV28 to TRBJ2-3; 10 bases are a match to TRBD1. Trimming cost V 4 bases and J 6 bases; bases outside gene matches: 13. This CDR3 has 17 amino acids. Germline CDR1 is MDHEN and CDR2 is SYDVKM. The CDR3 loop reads CASSSRPGQGRADTQYF. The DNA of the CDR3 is TGTGCCAGCAGTTCCCGACCGGGACAGGGGCGCGCGGATACGCAGTATTTT.

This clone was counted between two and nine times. CDR3 nucleotides: TGTGCCAGTAGTATAGGGTCTAGCGGGAGTGTCTACGAGCAGTACTTC. Its translation is CASSIGSSGSVYEQYF. The chain recombines TRBV19 with TRBJ2-7; 10 positions match TRBD2. With V trimmed by 1 base and J by 3 bases, 6 bases remained unmatched. The germline gives CDR1 LNHDA, CDR2 SQIVND (reference sequence). The CDR3 spans 16 residues.

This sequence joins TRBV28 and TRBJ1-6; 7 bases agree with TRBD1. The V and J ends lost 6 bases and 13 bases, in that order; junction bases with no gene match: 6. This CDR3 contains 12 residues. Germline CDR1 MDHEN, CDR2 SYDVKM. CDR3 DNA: TGTGCCAGCAGCCCACCGGACAGGCCCCTCCACTTT. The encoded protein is CASSPPDRPLHF.

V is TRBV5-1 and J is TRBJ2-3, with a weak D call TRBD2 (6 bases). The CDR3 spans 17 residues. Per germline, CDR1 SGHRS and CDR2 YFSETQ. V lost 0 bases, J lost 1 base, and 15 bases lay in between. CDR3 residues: CASSLGVWTGGTDTQYF. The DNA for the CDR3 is TGCGCCAGCAGCTTGGGGGTTTGGACGGGGGGCACAGATACGCAGTATTTT.

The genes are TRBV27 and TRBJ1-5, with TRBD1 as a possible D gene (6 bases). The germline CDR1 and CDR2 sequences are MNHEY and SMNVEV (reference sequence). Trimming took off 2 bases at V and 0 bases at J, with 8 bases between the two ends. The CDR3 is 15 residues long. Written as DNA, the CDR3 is TGTGCCAGCAGTTTAGGGGGCCATAGCAATCAGCCCCAGCATTTT. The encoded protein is CASSLGGHSNQPQHF.

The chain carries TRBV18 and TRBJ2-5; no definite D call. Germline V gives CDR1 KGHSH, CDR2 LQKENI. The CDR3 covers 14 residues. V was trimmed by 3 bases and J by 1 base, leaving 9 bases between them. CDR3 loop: CASSPSRLQETQYF. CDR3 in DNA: TGTGCCAGCTCACCTTCCAGGCTCCAAGAGACCCAGTACTTC.

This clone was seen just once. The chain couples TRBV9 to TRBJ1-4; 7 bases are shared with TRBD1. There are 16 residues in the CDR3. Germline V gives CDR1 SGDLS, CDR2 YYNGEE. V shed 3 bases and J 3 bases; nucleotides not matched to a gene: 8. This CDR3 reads CASSAEGGQPNEKLFF. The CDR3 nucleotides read TGTGCCAGCAGCGCAGAGGGGGGACAGCCTAATGAAAAACTGTTTTTT.

The DNA for the CDR3 is TGCGCCAGCAGCTTGGGCGCGAACACCGGGGAGCTGTTTTTT. Protein product: CASSLGANTGELFF. V usage is TRBV5-1 and J usage is TRBJ2-2; no reliable D call. Between the trimmed V and J ends, which lost 0 bases and 0 bases, there was a span of 3 bases. CDR1 and CDR2 (germline): SGHRS, YFSETQ. The CDR3 is 14 amino acids.

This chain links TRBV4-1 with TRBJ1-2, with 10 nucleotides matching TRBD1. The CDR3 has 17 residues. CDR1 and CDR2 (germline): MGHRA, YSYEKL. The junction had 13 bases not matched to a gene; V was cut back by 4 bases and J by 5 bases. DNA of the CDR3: TGCGCCAGCAGCCCGTCATGGGGACAGGGGAGGAAATATGGCTACACCTTC. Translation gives CASSPSWGQGRKYGYTF.

DNA of the CDR3: TGTGCCTGGAGTGCAAGGGGGACAGTGAACACCGGGGAGCTGTTTTTT. As protein: CAWSARGTVNTGELFF. This chain links TRBV30 with TRBJ2-2; 7 positions agree with TRBD1. Germline assignment: CDR1 GTSNPN and CDR2 SVGIG (reference sequence). V lost 1 base, J lost 1 base, and 6 bases stayed unmatched. The CDR3 loop spans 16 amino acids. Drawing the rest from reference TRBV30 and TRBJ2-2, the complete variable domain is SQTIHQWPATLVQPVGSPLSLECTVEGTSNPNLYWYRQAAGRGLQLLFYSVGIGQISSEVPQNLSASRPQDRQFILSSKKLLLSDSGFYLCAWSARGTVNTGELFFGEGSRLTVL.

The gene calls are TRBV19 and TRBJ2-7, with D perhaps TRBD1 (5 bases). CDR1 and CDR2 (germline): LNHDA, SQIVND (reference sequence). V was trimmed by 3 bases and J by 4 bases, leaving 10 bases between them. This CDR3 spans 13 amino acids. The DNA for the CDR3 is TGTGCCAGTAGTATCGGACACCAGTACGAGCAGTACTTC. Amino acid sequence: CASSIGHQYEQYF.

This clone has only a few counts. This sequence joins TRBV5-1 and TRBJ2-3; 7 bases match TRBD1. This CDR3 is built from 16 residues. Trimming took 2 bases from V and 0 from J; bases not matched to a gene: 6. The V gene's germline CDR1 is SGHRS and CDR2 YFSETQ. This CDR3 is CASSFSVQGSTDTQYF. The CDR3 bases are TGCGCCAGCAGCTTCTCCGTACAGGGGAGCACAGATACGCAGTATTTT.

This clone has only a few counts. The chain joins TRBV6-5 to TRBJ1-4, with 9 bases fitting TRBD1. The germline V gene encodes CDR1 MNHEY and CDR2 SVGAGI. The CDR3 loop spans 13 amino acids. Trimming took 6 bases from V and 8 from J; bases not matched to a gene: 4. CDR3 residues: CASRDRGGEKLFF. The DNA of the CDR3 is TGTGCCAGCAGGGACAGGGGTGGCGAAAAACTGTTTTTT.

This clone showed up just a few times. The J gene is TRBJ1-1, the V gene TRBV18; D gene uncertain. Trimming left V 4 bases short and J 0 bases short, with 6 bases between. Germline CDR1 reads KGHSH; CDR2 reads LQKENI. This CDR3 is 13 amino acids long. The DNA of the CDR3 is TGTGCCAGCTCACAGAGTTTGAACACTGAAGCTTTCTTT. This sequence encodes CASSQSLNTEAFF.

CDR3 sequence reads: CASSTGTGSSYEQYF. The CDR3 DNA is TGTGCCAGCAGCACTGGGACAGGGAGCTCCTACGAGCAGTACTTC. This chain links TRBV7-8 with TRBJ2-7; 9 bases map to TRBD1. Trimming took 5 bases from V and 0 from J; bases not matched to a gene: 5. The CDR3 runs to 15 residues. CDR1 and CDR2 from the germline V gene are SGHVS and FQNEAQ.